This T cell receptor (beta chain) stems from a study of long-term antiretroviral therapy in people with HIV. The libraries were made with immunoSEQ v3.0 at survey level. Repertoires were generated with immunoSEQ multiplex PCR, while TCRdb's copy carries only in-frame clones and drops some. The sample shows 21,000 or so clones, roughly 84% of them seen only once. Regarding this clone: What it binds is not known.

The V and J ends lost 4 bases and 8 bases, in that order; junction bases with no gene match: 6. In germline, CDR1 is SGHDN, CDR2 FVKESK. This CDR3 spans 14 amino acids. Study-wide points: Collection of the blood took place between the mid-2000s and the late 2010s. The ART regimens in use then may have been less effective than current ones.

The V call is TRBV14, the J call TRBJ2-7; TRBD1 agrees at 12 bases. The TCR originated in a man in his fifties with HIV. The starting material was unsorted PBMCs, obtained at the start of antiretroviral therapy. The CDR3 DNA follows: TGTGCCAGCAGCCTCAGGGGACAGGGGGCGAAGCAGTACTTC. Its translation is CASSLRGQGAKQYF.